These T cell receptor beta chains were read from a single sample in a study of blood T cell repertoires in COVID-19. Clones were read by immunoSEQ multiplex PCR, and TCRdb kept only the in-frame ones, dropping some. The table shows 200,000 to 300,000 clones, with approximately 80% occurring only once. The material sequenced was peripheral blood. These receptors came from a human donor in a cohort sampled during active COVID-19. CDR3s include the opening cysteine and the closing phenylalanine or tryptophan.

V gene: TRBV5-1; J gene: TRBJ2-1; CDR3 protein: CASSTSGGINELFF
V gene: TRBV6-1; J gene: TRBJ2-4; CDR3 protein: CASSEARGNKNIQYF
V gene: TRBV7-9; J gene: TRBJ2-7; CDR3 protein: CASSLVHSGYEQYF
V gene: TRBV5-1; J gene: TRBJ2-1; CDR3 protein: CASSFEFLSSGYNEQFF
V gene: TRBV5-6; J gene: TRBJ2-1; CDR3 protein: CASSSGFGQSYNEQFF
V gene: TRBV7-8; J gene: TRBJ2-5; CDR3 protein: CASSLYAGVEETQYF
V gene: TRBV5-4; J gene: TRBJ2-1; CDR3 protein: CASSPYSSGSYNEQFF
V gene: TRBV6-1; J gene: TRBJ2-7; CDR3 protein: CASSELAFSSYEQYF
V gene: TRBV6-5; J gene: TRBJ2-7; CDR3 protein: CASSYYRVAYEQYF
V gene: TRBV10-3; J gene: TRBJ1-4; CDR3 protein: CAIRSTGSNEKLFF
V gene: TRBV5-4; J gene: TRBJ1-3; CDR3 protein: CASSLSAGFGNTIYF
V gene: TRBV13; J gene: TRBJ1-2; CDR3 protein: CASSLAGTNYGYTF
V gene: TRBV5-4; J gene: TRBJ1-2; CDR3 protein: CASSFFGGAGGYTF
V gene: TRBV7-8; J gene: TRBJ2-3; CDR3 protein: CASSLELAAGDTQYF
V gene: TRBV6-1; J gene: TRBJ2-4; CDR3 protein: CASSAGLSSSKNIQYF
V gene: TRBV9; J gene: TRBJ2-1; CDR3 protein: CASSGTGLAGLNEQFF
V gene: TRBV6-5; J gene: TRBJ1-1; CDR3 protein: CASSRDRRNTEAFF
V gene: TRBV7-2; J gene: TRBJ2-6; CDR3 protein: CASSLARAGANVLTF
V gene: TRBV29-1; J gene: TRBJ1-2; CDR3 protein: CSVAPALEPTYGYTF
V gene: TRBV28; J gene: TRBJ2-2; CDR3 protein: CASSRTSVGTGELFF
V gene: TRBV6-2/TRBV6-3; J gene: TRBJ2-3; CDR3 protein: CASSAGQGTDTQYF
V gene: TRBV6-5; J gene: TRBJ1-2; CDR3 protein: CAGRGSGYTF
V gene: TRBV5-1; J gene: TRBJ2-5; CDR3 protein: CASSFETGETQYF
V gene: TRBV19; J gene: TRBJ2-7; CDR3 protein: CASSPQTAYEQYF
V gene: TRBV5-1; J gene: TRBJ1-2; CDR3 protein: CASSLWTGTNYGYTF
V gene: TRBV5-3; J gene: TRBJ2-1; CDR3 protein: CARSHGWTSGKTSSYNEQFF
V gene: TRBV19; J gene: TRBJ1-2; CDR3 protein: CASSPRGLTNYGYTF
V gene: TRBV3-1/TRBV3-2; J gene: TRBJ1-2; CDR3 protein: CASSQERTRNNYGYTF
V gene: TRBV5-6; J gene: TRBJ1-4; CDR3 protein: CASSRDRGNEKLFF